What follows is one T cell receptor beta chain and its context. This entry comes from a study of shared clonotypes between healthy human individuals. Study details: The plates for each donor numbered three CD4 naive, three CD4 memory, two CD8 naive and one CD8 memory.

Deletions cut 1 base from V and 5 bases from J, with 8 bases between. The CDR3 runs to 13 residues. CDR1 is SGHTA and CDR2 is FQGNSA in the germline V gene. Every immunoSEQ plate was one replicate of a subset's evenly spread DNA. The table came from immunoSEQ multiplex PCR; TCRdb's copy has only in-frame clones and leaves some out. The data contain 2,500,000 or so clones, 90% to 95% of them singletons. The sample taken for sequencing was naive CD4+ T cells sorted from blood. As for subset: CD45RA+ positively selected. This clonotype originated in a man aged 18 to 35 in good health. The rearrangement uses TRBV7-2 and TRBJ1-1; D may be TRBD1 (5 bases). This CDR3 is CASSLDRTTEAFF. The CDR3 DNA is TGTGCCAGCAGCTTAGACAGGACGACTGAAGCTTTCTTT.